Presented here are 3 T cell receptor beta chains from one specimen sequenced in a study of STAT5B mutations in CD4+ large granular lymphocyte leukemia. Profiled with immunoSEQ multiplex PCR; TCRdb holds only in-frame clones, not every one. This table has some 35,000 clones, about three quarters appearing once. Source material: CD4+ T cells from blood buffy coats. The receptors were sampled from a human donor in good health.

This chain uses TRBV28 with TRBJ1-2, with TRBD1 as a possible D gene (5 bases). V lost 11 bases and J 4 bases, leaving 14 bases between the germline ends. Germline CDR1 and CDR2: MDHEN and SYDVKM. This CDR3 has 12 residues. The DNA of the CDR3 is TGTGCCGCGTTTGTGGGGGTCTATGGCTACACCTTC. Translating gives CAAFVGVYGYTF.

This rearrangement joins TRBV5-1 to TRBJ2-7; tentative D call: TRBD1 (5 bases). The CDR3 is 14 amino acids. The germline V and J ends were trimmed by 5 bases and 0 bases, with 12 bases remaining between them. The V gene's germline CDR1 is SGHRS and CDR2 YFSETQ. The chain's CDR3 is CASREQADSYEQYF. The CDR3 DNA reads TGCGCCAGCAGAGAACAGGCCGACTCCTACGAGCAGTACTTC.

J is TRBJ1-1 and V is TRBV29-1; the match to TRBD1 covers 9 bases. The ends lost 6 bases at V and 5 bases at J; junction bases unmatched: 10. The CDR3 has 14 amino acids. The germline CDR1 and CDR2 sequences are SQVTM and ANQGSEA. The CDR3 is CSVLIQGARTEAFF. CDR3 DNA sequence: TGCAGCGTACTAATACAGGGGGCGAGAACTGAAGCTTTCTTT.